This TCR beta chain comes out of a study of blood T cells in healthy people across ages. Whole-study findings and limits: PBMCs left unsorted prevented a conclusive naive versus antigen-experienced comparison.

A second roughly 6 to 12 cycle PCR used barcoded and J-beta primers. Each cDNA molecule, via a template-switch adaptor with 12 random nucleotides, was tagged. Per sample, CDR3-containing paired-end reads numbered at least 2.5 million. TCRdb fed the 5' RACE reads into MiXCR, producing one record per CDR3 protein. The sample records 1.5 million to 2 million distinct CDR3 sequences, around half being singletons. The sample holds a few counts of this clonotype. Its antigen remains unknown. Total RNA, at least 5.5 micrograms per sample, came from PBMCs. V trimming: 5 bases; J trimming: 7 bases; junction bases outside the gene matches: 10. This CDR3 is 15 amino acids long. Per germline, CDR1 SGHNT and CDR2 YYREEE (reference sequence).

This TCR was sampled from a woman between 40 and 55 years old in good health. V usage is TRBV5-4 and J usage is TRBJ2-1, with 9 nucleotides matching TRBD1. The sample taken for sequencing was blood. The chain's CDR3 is CASSKGQGEWNEQFF. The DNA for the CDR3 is TGTGCCAGCAGTAAGGGACAGGGAGAATGGAATGAGCAGTTCTTC.